This T cell receptor (beta chain) came from a study of blood T cell repertoires in COVID-19. Across the whole study: Material from acute and convalescent COVID-19 was sourced from the United States, Italy and Spain. T cells, B-cell-depleted T cells, or PBMCs provided the cDNA or gDNA that served as material.

The CDR3 runs 16 residues. V shed 5 bases and J 5 bases; nucleotides not matched to a gene: 9. Germline-derived CDR1 and CDR2 are KGHDR and SFDVKD. The authors' processing: Estimation of nucleated cell counts was performed using reference gene primer amplification. Clones were sequenced by immunoSEQ multiplex PCR, and TCRdb holds only the in-frame ones, with some missing. That table supplies the V and J calls and clone size; D and trimming were determined from the DNA. The sample holds around 99,000 clones, over 70% seen once. This receptor was taken from a human donor in a cohort sampled during active or convalescent COVID-19. Sequencing was done on a sample of peripheral blood. The gene calls are TRBV24-1 and TRBJ2-1, with 9 bases matching TRBD1. CDR3 in DNA: TGTGCCACCAGTGGTGGAGGGACAGGGCTACACAATGAGCAGTTCTTC. The encoded protein is CATSGGGTGLHNEQFF.